Below, one T cell receptor (beta chain) is given with its context. The sample belongs to a study of blood T cell repertoires in COVID-19. Across the whole study: Sample material is recorded as cDNA or gDNA derived from T cells, B-cell-depleted T cells, or PBMCs.

The CDR3 has 15 residues. With V trimmed by 5 bases and J by 6 bases, 10 bases remained unmatched. Germline CDR1 is LNHDA and CDR2 is SQIVND (reference sequence). Some clones are missing from TCRdb's copy, which holds only in-frame ones; the method was immunoSEQ multiplex PCR. The sample holds 300,000 to 350,000 clones, around nine tenths seen once. Sequenced material: peripheral blood. V usage is TRBV19 and J usage is TRBJ1-1; 9 bases match TRBD1. The TCR comes from a woman between 70 and 85 years old with COVID-19, enrolled during active disease. This CDR3 reads CASSWGQGTKAEAFF. Here the CDR3 DNA reads TGTGCCAGTAGTTGGGGACAGGGAACAAAGGCTGAAGCTTTCTTT.